This is a list of T cell receptor beta chains from one sample in a study of blood T cell repertoires in COVID-19. Repertoires were generated with immunoSEQ multiplex PCR, while TCRdb's copy carries only in-frame clones and drops some. The data show about 220,000 clones, with about 80% seen just once and 3% to 4.5% held by the top ten. The sample consisted of PBMCs or T cells enriched from blood (not recorded which). All receptors come from a woman aged 40 to 50 who had been exposed to COVID-19. Both conserved end residues are part of each CDR3. Fields, in order: CDR3 protein, D gene, J gene, V gene. A D gene is named only where the DNA matches it firmly.

CDR3: CASSPTTSGGAEQFF
D: TRBD2
J: TRBJ2-1
V: TRBV5-1

CDR3: CASSIRGVANTEAFF
D: NA
J: TRBJ1-1
V: TRBV19

CDR3: CASSQPTGSMNTEAFF
D: TRBD1
J: TRBJ1-1
V: TRBV5-4

CDR3: CASSLQDSYEQYF
D: NA
J: TRBJ2-7
V: TRBV5-1

CDR3: CSASSTLVFSGATETQYF
D: TRBD2
J: TRBJ2-5
V: TRBV20-1

CDR3: CASSLGGANEKLFF
D: NA
J: TRBJ1-4
V: TRBV13

CDR3: CAWSVPAGAHYGYTF
D: NA
J: TRBJ1-2
V: TRBV30

CDR3: CASSFTGVNEQFF
D: TRBD1
J: TRBJ2-1
V: TRBV5-1

CDR3: CASSRGLARETQYF
D: TRBD2
J: TRBJ2-5
V: TRBV2

CDR3: CASRKGWSGSTEAFF
D: NA
J: TRBJ1-1
V: TRBV3-1/TRBV3-2

CDR3: CASSEQGLATNEQFF
D: TRBD2
J: TRBJ2-1
V: TRBV2

CDR3: CASNSLGGSDQPQHF
D: NA
J: TRBJ1-5
V: TRBV2

CDR3: CASSDPDRGNTEAFF
D: TRBD1
J: TRBJ1-1
V: TRBV6-1

CDR3: CASSLKDSLSGELFF
D: NA
J: TRBJ2-2
V: TRBV7-8

CDR3: CASSQGPGTYGYTF
D: NA
J: TRBJ1-2
V: TRBV14

CDR3: CASSSGTANEKLFF
D: TRBD1
J: TRBJ1-4
V: TRBV6-6

CDR3: CASSFGQGGDTQYF
D: TRBD1
J: TRBJ2-3
V: TRBV6-5

CDR3: CASRSAPLEGYTF
D: NA
J: TRBJ1-2
V: TRBV19